This T cell receptor (beta chain) was observed in a study of control samples from healthy donors and cancer patients. V dropped 7 bases and J dropped 4 bases, with 17 bases sitting between them. Germline V gives CDR1 MNHEY, CDR2 SVGEGT. The CDR3 loop spans 15 amino acids. Sequencing was performed with immunoSEQ multiplex PCR; in TCRdb, only in-frame clones are kept and a portion is missing. The sample records 130,000 to 150,000 clones, 88% being singletons. This clonotype was obtained from a woman aged 25 to 39 in good health. The chain employs TRBV6-2 or TRBV6-3 and TRBJ2-1; D might be TRBD1 or TRBD2, each matching 6 bases. Sequencing used blood. In nucleotides, the CDR3 is TGTGCCAGCACCCCCTCGGGGGCAGAGTACAATGAGCAGTTCTTC. Its protein product is CASTPSGAEYNEQFF.